This T cell receptor beta chain was identified in a study of control samples from healthy donors and cancer patients. Germline CDR1 reads SGHRS; CDR2 reads YFSETQ. V was pared by 3 bases and J by 8 bases, with 6 bases of the junction left unmatched. The CDR3 loop spans 16 amino acids. Assay: immunoSEQ multiplex PCR; the TCRdb copy retains only in-frame clones and omits some. The sample has over 200,000 clones; about 80% are singletons. The sequencing input was PBMCs. The rearrangement links TRBV5-1 to TRBJ2-1; 15 bases map to TRBD2. This clonotype was obtained from a woman aged 55-70 years with lung cancer. CDR3 bases: TGCGCCAGCAGCTCCGGAGGACTAGCGGGGGGGGATGAGCAGTTCTTC. Translation: CASSSGGLAGGDEQFF.